This note documents a single T cell receptor beta chain sequence. Method: immunoSEQ multiplex PCR; TCRdb's copy keeps in-frame clones and lacks some. The table includes over a million clones, roughly 97% detected once. The CDR3 has 13 amino acids. With 7 bases removed from V and 3 bases from J, the gap between germline ends came to 16 bases. Germline lookup yields CDR1 GTSNPN and CDR2 SVGIG (reference sequence). This sample was included in a study of shared clonotypes between healthy human individuals. Study at large: The donors, a couple of women and a few men, were aged 18 to 49.

The sample consisted of naive CD4+ T cells sorted from blood. The subset denotes: CD45RA+ positively selected. The TCR originated in a man aged 30-40 years in good health. J is TRBJ2-7 and V is TRBV30, with D perhaps matching TRBD1 (6 bases). This chain's CDR3 is CAYTPGTSYEQYF. In nucleotides, the CDR3 is TGTGCCTATACCCCCGGGACAAGCTACGAGCAGTACTTC.